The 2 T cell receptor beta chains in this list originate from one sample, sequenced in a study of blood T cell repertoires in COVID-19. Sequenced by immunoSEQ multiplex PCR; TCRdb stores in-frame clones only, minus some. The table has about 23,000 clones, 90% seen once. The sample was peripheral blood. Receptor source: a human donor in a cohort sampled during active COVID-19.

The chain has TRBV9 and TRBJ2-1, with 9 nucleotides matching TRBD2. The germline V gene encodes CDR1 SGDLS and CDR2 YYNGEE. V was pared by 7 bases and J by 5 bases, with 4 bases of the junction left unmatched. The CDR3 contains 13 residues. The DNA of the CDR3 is TGTGCCAGCGGACTAGCGATGGACAATGAGCAGTTCTTC. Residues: CASGLAMDNEQFF.

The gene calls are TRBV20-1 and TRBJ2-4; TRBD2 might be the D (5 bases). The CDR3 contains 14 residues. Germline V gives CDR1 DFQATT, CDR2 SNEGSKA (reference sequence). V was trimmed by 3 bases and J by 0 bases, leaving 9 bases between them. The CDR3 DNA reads TGCAGTGCTAGTGAGGGCCTAGCCAAAAACATTCAGTACTTC. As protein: CSASEGLAKNIQYF.